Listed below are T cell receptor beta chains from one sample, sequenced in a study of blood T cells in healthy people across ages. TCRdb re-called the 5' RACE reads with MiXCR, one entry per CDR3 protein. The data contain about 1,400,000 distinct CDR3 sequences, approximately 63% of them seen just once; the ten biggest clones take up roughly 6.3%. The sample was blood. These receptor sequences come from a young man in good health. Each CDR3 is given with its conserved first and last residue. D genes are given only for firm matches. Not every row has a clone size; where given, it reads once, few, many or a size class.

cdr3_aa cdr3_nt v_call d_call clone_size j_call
CASSQGRGQGREQYF TGCGCCAGCAGCCAAGGCAGGGGACAGGGGCGCGAGCAGTACTTC TRBV4-1 TRBD1 - TRBJ2-7
CASSLDGLGGYEQYF TGTGCCAGCAGCTTAGACGGGTTGGGGGGTTACGAGCAGTACTTC TRBV7-8 - - TRBJ2-7
CASSSRTGKAFF TGTGCCAGCAGTTCTCGGACAGGGAAAGCTTTCTTT TRBV6-5 TRBD1 - TRBJ1-1
CASTTGTATSYEQYF TGTGCCAGCACGACGGGAACTGCGACCTCCTACGAGCAGTACTTC TRBV9 - few TRBJ2-7
CASSPTAVHYGYTF TGTGCCAGCAGCCCCACCGCAGTCCACTATGGCTACACCTTC TRBV7-6 - - TRBJ1-2
CASRMAVLDTQYF TGTGCCAGCAGGATGGCAGTACTGGATACGCAGTATTTT TRBV6-5 - - TRBJ2-3
CASSQEGQFMNTEAFF TGTGCCAGCAGCCAAGAAGGACAGTTTATGAACACTGAAGCTTTCTTT TRBV4-2 - - TRBJ1-1
CSARGGQDGYTF TGCAGTGCTAGGGGCGGACAGGATGGCTACACCTTC TRBV20-1 TRBD1 - TRBJ1-2
CASSQGGGANQPQHF TGCGCCAGCAGCCAAGGGGGTGGGGCCAATCAGCCCCAGCATTTT TRBV4-1 - - TRBJ1-5
CSSTDGGTGGWGYTF TGCAGCTCCACCGACGGGGGGACAGGGGGTTGGGGCTACACCTTC TRBV29-1 TRBD1 - TRBJ1-2
CASRNRGGAGELFF TGTGCCAGCAGAAATAGGGGTGGCGCCGGGGAGCTGTTTTTT TRBV6-5 - - TRBJ2-2
CASSHALGVDLVYNEQFF TGTGCCAGCAGCCATGCACTGGGAGTAGATTTAGTCTACAATGAGCAGTTCTTC TRBV3-1 - - TRBJ2-1
CSATGQGRSNEQFF TGCAGTGCAACTGGACAGGGGCGTAGCAATGAGCAGTTCTTC TRBV20-1 TRBD1 - TRBJ2-1
CASSGWGLQGDQYF TGTGCCAGCAGTGGGTGGGGTCTACAAGGGGACCAGTACTTC TRBV27 - once TRBJ2-4
CASSHFGGPLAKNIQYF TGCGCCAGCAGCCATTTTGGAGGACCTTTAGCCAAAAACATTCAGTACTTC TRBV4-1 - few TRBJ2-4
CASSRETGELFF TGTGCCAGCAGCCGAGAGACCGGGGAGCTGTTTTTT TRBV13 - - TRBJ2-2
CASSQGGWDSVAYEQYF TGCGCCAGCAGCCAAGGGGGGTGGGACAGTGTTGCCTACGAGCAGTACTTC TRBV4-3 TRBD1 - TRBJ2-7
CASSQDAQGYSYEQYF TGCGCCAGCAGCCAAGATGCACAGGGATATTCCTACGAACAGTACTTC TRBV4-1 - - TRBJ2-7
CSASSTSGGGETQYF TGCAGTGCTAGCTCTACTAGCGGGGGTGGGGAGACCCAGTACTTC TRBV20-1 TRBD2 - TRBJ2-5
CASSEVNGGVYGYTF TGTGCCAGCAGTGAAGTGAATGGGGGCGTCTATGGCTACACCTTC TRBV6-1 - - TRBJ1-2
CASSQGTEQPQHF TGTGCCAGCAGCCAGGGGACAGAACAGCCCCAGCATTTT TRBV4-2 TRBD1 few TRBJ1-5
CSARVTENYGYTF TGCAGTGCTAGAGTTACAGAGAACTATGGCTACACCTTC TRBV20-1 - - TRBJ1-2
CASSLWGVYEQYF TGTGCCAGCAGCTTATGGGGTGTTTACGAGCAGTACTTC TRBV7-8 - few TRBJ2-7
CAISESRGEYEQYF TGTGCCATCAGTGAGTCGAGGGGAGAGTACGAGCAGTACTTC TRBV10-3 - - TRBJ2-7
CASSRQGGYNEQYF TGTGCCAGCAGCCGACAGGGGGGTTACAATGAGCAGTACTTC TRBV9 TRBD1 few TRBJ2-7
CASSEGDPGQPEPQHF TGTGCCAGCAGTGAAGGGGATCCGGGACAACCGGAGCCCCAGCATTTT TRBV2 - - TRBJ1-5
CSVEDQGGLQETQYF TGCAGCGTTGAAGATCAAGGGGGACTCCAAGAGACCCAGTACTTC TRBV29-1 - - TRBJ2-5
CSAVTGSDRTDTQYF TGCAGTGCTGTTACAGGGTCGGACCGCACAGATACGCAGTATTTT TRBV20-1 - - TRBJ2-3
CASSLTAPLNEKLFF TGTGCCAGCAGCTTAACCGCTCCACTGAATGAAAAACTGTTTTTT TRBV7-2 - - TRBJ1-4
CASSPELLAKNIQYF TGTGCCAGCAGCCCGGAGTTACTAGCCAAAAACATTCAGTACTTC TRBV28 - - TRBJ2-4
CASSLAGLGDEQFF TGTGCCAGCAGTTTAGCGGGACTAGGGGATGAGCAGTTCTTC TRBV12-3/TRBV12-4 TRBD2 few TRBJ2-1
CARRNEGKEQFF TGTGCCCGGAGAAACGAGGGCAAGGAGCAGTTCTTC TRBV30 - - TRBJ2-1
CSARTGGQTKTQYF TGCAGTGCTAGGACGGGGGGGCAGACAAAGACCCAGTACTTC TRBV20-1 TRBD2 - TRBJ2-5
CASSLSGQGFDEQFF TGTGCCAGCAGTTTATCGGGACAGGGGTTCGATGAGCAGTTCTTC TRBV27 TRBD1 once TRBJ2-1
CASTPGLKSSYEQYF TGTGCCAGCACCCCGGGACTCAAAAGCTCCTACGAGCAGTACTTC TRBV4-2 - - TRBJ2-7
CASTSRGAGELFF TGTGCCAGCACTAGTCGGGGGGCCGGGGAGCTGTTTTTT TRBV12-3/TRBV12-4 TRBD2 - TRBJ2-2
CAWNTPGWSNEKLFF TGTGCCTGGAATACCCCAGGGTGGTCTAATGAAAAACTGTTTTTT TRBV30 - - TRBJ1-4
CASSLGGEFYQPQHF TGTGCCAGCAGTTTGGGAGGGGAGTTTTATCAGCCCCAGCATTTT TRBV6-6 - few TRBJ1-5
CAISEPIAGPNNEQFF TGTGCCATCAGTGAGCCCATAGCGGGCCCTAACAATGAGCAGTTCTTC TRBV10-3 TRBD2 - TRBJ2-1
CASSTIGQGGYTF TGTGCCAGTAGTACTATTGGACAAGGCGGCTACACCTTC TRBV19 - - TRBJ1-2
CASRRGQINEKLFF TGTGCCAGCAGACGTGGACAGATCAATGAAAAACTGTTTTTT TRBV6-5 - - TRBJ1-4
CSVAGGNGNQPQHF TGCAGCGTTGCGGGGGGAAATGGGAATCAGCCCCAGCATTTT TRBV29-1 - few TRBJ1-5
CASSPGTAHTEAFF TGTGCCAGCAGCCCCGGGACGGCCCACACTGAAGCTTTCTTT TRBV5-5 - - TRBJ1-1
CASSPGSLAQETQYF TGTGCCAGCAGCCCAGGGAGTCTGGCCCAAGAGACCCAGTACTTC TRBV11-2 - - TRBJ2-5
CASTFSSVTTDTQYF TGTGCCAGCACCTTTTCCAGCGTAACCACAGATACGCAGTATTTT TRBV27 - once TRBJ2-3
CASSLIGRTYEQYF TGTGCCAGCAGTTTAATCGGCAGGACCTACGAGCAGTACTTC TRBV12-3/TRBV12-4 - - TRBJ2-7
CSAEQEDGYTF TGCAGTGCAGAGCAGGAGGACGGCTACACCTTC TRBV20-1 - - TRBJ1-2
CASSMRIEPRNEQFF TGTGCCAGCAGCATGCGAATCGAACCGCGCAATGAGCAGTTCTTC TRBV7-6 - - TRBJ2-1